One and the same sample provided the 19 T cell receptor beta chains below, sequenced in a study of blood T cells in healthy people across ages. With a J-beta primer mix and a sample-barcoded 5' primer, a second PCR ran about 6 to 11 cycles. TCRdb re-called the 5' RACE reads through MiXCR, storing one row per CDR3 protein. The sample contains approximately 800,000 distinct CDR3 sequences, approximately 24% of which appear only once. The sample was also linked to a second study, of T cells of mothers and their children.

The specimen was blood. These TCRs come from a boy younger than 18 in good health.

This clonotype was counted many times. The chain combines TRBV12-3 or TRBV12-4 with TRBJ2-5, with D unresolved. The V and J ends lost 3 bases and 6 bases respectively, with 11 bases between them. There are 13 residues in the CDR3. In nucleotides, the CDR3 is TGTGCCAGCAGTTTGAATAGATGGAAGACCCAGTACTTC. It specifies CASSLNRWKTQYF.

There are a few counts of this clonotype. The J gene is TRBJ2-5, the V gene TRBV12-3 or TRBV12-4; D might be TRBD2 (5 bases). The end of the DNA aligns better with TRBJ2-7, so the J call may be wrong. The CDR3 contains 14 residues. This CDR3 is CASSLPGIGYEQYF. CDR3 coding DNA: TGTGCCAGCAGTTTACCGGGAATTGGGTACGAGCAGTACTTC.

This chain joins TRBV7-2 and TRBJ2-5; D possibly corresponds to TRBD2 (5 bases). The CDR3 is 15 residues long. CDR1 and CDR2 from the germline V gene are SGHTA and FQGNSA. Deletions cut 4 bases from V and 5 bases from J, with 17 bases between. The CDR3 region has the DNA TGTGCCAGCAGCTCGCCACCTAGCATCTGGGAGACCCAGTACTTC. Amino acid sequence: CASSSPPSIWETQYF. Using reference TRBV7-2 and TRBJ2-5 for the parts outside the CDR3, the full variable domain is GAGVSQSPSNKVTEKGKDVELRCDPISGHTALYWYRQSLGQGLEFLIYFQGNSAPDKSGLPSDRFSAERTGGSVSTLTIQRTQQEDSAVYLCASSSPPSIWETQYFGPGTRLLVL.

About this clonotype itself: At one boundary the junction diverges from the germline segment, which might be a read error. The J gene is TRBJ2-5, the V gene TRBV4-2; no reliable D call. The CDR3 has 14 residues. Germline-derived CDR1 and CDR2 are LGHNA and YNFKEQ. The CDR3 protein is CASSQDVSRETQYF. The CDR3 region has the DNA TGTGCCAGCAGCCAAGATGTTAGCAGAGAGACCCAGTATTTC.

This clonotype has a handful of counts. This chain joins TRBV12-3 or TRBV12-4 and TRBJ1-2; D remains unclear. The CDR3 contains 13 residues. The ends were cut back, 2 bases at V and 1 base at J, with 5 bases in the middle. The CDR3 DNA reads TGTGCCAGCAGTTTAACATTTAACTATGGCTACACCTTC. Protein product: CASSLTFNYGYTF.

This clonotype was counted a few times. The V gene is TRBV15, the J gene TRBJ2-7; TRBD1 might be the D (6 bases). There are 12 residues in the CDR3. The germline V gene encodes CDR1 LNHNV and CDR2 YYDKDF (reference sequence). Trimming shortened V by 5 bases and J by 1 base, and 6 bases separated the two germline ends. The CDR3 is CATSGTSYEQYF. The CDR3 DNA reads TGTGCCACCAGCGGGACATCCTACGAGCAGTACTTC.

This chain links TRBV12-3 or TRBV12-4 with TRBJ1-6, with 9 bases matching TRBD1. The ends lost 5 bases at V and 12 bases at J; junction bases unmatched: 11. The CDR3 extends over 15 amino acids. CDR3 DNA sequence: TGTGCCAGCAGTCCCTCGGGACAGGGTGTCTTACCCCTCCACTTT. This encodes CASSPSGQGVLPLHF.

In DNA, the CDR3 is TGTGCCACCAGTGATCCCCGGGGGCCTGGGGAGACCCAGTACTTC. Its protein product is CATSDPRGPGETQYF. This sequence joins TRBV24-1 and TRBJ2-5, with D possibly called TRBD1 or TRBD2 (6 bases each). V gave up 3 bases and J gave up 5 bases, with 15 bases separating them. From germline, CDR1 is KGHDR and CDR2 SFDVKD. There are 15 residues in the CDR3.

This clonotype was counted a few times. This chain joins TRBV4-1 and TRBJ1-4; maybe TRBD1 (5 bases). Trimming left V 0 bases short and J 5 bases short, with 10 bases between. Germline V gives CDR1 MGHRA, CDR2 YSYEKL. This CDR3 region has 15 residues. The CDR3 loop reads CASSQEGQQNEKLFF. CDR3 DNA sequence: TGCGCCAGCAGCCAAGAGGGGCAACAGAATGAAAAACTGTTTTTT.

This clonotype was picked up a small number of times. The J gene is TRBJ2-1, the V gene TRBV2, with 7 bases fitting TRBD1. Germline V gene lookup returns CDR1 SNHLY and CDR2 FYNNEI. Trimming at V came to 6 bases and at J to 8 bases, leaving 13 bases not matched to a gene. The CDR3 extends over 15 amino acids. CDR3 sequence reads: CASSKLQGSTDEQFF. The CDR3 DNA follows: TGTGCCAGCAGCAAACTACAGGGGAGTACGGATGAGCAGTTCTTC.

The CDR3 loop is CSARLWQNPTNEKLFF. The CDR3 nucleotides read TGCAGTGCTAGGCTGTGGCAGAACCCAACTAATGAAAAACTGTTTTTT. This rearrangement joins TRBV20-1 to TRBJ1-4; no definite D call. Trimming pared 3 bases from V and 0 bases from J, leaving 14 bases between. Germline V gene sequence: CDR1 DFQATT, CDR2 SNEGSKA (reference sequence). This CDR3 region has 16 residues.

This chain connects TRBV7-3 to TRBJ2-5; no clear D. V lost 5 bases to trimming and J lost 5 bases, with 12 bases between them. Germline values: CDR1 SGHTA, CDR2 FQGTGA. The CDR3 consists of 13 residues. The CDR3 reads CASSTEVGETQYF. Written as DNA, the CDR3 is TGTGCCAGCAGCACCGAGGTTGGGGAGACCCAGTACTTC.

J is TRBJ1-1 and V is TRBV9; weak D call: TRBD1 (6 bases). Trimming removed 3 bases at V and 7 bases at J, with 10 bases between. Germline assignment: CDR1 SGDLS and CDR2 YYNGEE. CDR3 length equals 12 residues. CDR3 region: CASSEGEGEAFF. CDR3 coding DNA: TGTGCCAGCAGCGAGGGGGAAGGTGAAGCTTTCTTT.

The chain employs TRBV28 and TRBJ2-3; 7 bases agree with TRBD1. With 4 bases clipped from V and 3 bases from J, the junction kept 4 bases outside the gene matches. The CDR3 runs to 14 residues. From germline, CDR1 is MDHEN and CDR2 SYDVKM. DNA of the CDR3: TGTGCCAGCAGTTCCGGACAGGAGACAGATACGCAGTATTTT. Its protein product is CASSSGQETDTQYF.

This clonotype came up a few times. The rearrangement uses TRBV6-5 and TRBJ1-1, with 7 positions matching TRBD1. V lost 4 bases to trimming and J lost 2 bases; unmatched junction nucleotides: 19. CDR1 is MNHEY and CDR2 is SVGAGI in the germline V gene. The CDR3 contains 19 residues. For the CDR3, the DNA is TGTGCCAGCAGTTCACCGGGACAGCCTTCAAAATCCATCAACACTGAAGCTTTCTTT. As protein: CASSSPGQPSKSINTEAFF.

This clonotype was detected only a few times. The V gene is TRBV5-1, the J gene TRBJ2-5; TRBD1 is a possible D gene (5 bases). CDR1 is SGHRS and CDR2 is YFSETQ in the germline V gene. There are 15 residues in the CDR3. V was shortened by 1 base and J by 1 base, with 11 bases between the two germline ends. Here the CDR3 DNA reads TGCGCCAGCAGCTTGACAGGCCATTTCCAAGAGACCCAGTACTTC. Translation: CASSLTGHFQETQYF.

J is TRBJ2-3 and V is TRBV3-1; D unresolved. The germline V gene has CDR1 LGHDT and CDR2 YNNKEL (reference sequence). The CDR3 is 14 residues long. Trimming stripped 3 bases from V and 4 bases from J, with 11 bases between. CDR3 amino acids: CASSHSVNADTQYF. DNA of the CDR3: TGTGCCAGCAGCCACAGCGTCAACGCAGATACGCAGTATTTT.

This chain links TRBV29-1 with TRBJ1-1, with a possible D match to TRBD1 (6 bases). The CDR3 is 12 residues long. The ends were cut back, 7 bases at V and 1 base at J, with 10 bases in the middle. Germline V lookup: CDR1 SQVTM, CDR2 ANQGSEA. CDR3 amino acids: CSAGTPNTEAFF. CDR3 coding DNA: TGCAGCGCTGGGACACCGAACACTGAAGCTTTCTTT.

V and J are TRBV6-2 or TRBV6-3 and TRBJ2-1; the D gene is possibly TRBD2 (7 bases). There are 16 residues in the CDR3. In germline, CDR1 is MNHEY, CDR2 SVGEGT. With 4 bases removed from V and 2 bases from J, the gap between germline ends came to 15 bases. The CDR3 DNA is TGTGCCAGCAGTTCTCCCGGGGGGCGACCCTACAATGAGCAGTTCTTC. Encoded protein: CASSSPGGRPYNEQFF.